These T cell receptor beta chains were read from a single sample in a study of breast tumors, draining lymph nodes, adjacent tissues. TCRdb used MiXCR to reprocess the multiplex PCR reads, holding one entry per CDR3 protein. The data contain roughly 80,000 distinct CDR3 sequences, approximately 19% of them singletons. The sample comprised axillary lymph node tissue. All receptors derive from a female donor with breast cancer. Some clones in this sample may be carry-over from other donors' samples. CDR3s leave out the opening cysteine and the closing phenylalanine or tryptophan. Clone size is not always given. Where it is, it says once, few, many or a class for expanded clones.

abundance: many
v_gene: TRBV4-3
CDR3aa: ASSQETGQGYYGYT

abundance: many
v_gene: TRBV5-1
CDR3aa: ASSLLQGYEQY

abundance: many
v_gene: TRBV7-2
CDR3aa: ASSLVDGEKLF

abundance: many
v_gene: TRBV6-1
CDR3aa: ASRRTGDTGNTIY

abundance: many
v_gene: TRBV12-3/TRBV12-4
CDR3aa: ASSLTGANVLT

abundance: many
v_gene: TRBV6-2/TRBV6-3
CDR3aa: ASSKNRGYEQY

abundance: many
v_gene: TRBV20-1
CDR3aa: SAKLGLAGETQY

abundance: NA
v_gene: TRBV7-9
CDR3aa: ASSLEGQSNEKLF

abundance: many
v_gene: TRBV20-1
CDR3aa: SAQRASEQY

abundance: NA
v_gene: TRBV7-9
CDR3aa: ASSLRGTGSDIGELF

abundance: many
v_gene: TRBV20-1
CDR3aa: SARDSGGGYEQY

abundance: many
v_gene: TRBV6-5
CDR3aa: ASSYSPDRTDTQY

abundance: few
v_gene: TRBV5-8
CDR3aa: ASSAHGAGHNTQY

abundance: many
v_gene: TRBV5-1
CDR3aa: ASSPQGDQTDTQY

abundance: many
v_gene: TRBV6-5
CDR3aa: ASRNRDRGPYEQY

abundance: NA
v_gene: TRBV4-2
CDR3aa: ASSRHRGYEQY

abundance: many
v_gene: TRBV3-1
CDR3aa: ASSQWGPQETQY

abundance: many
v_gene: TRBV19
CDR3aa: ASSSGGSSYNEQF

abundance: NA
v_gene: TRBV3-1
CDR3aa: ASSQGISAVRNTIY

abundance: many
v_gene: TRBV7-9
CDR3aa: ASSPGQGPEKLF

abundance: many
v_gene: TRBV5-8
CDR3aa: ASSLGGHSSYEQY

abundance: medium-sized
v_gene: TRBV4-3
CDR3aa: ASSPEGADEQY

abundance: few
v_gene: TRBV30
CDR3aa: ACSYSGANVLT

abundance: many
v_gene: TRBV6-5
CDR3aa: ASSYSGDSGNTIY

abundance: many
v_gene: TRBV5-8
CDR3aa: ASSLTGTGTYEQY

abundance: many
v_gene: TRBV6-1
CDR3aa: ASRAGGYGYT

abundance: few
v_gene: TRBV6-2/TRBV6-3
CDR3aa: ARQLSINGTGDEKLF

abundance: few
v_gene: TRBV3-1
CDR3aa: ASSQTGGAETQY

abundance: NA
v_gene: TRBV24-1
CDR3aa: ATSLLDGVKNIQY

abundance: many
v_gene: TRBV7-2
CDR3aa: ASSLQGAQETQY

abundance: few
v_gene: TRBV7-2
CDR3aa: ASSLGQSQPQH

abundance: many
v_gene: TRBV15
CDR3aa: ATSRVAQGSEQF

abundance: many
v_gene: TRBV20-1
CDR3aa: SAEGAGGPFEQY

abundance: many
v_gene: TRBV19
CDR3aa: ASGQGRRTNEKLF

abundance: many
v_gene: TRBV5-8
CDR3aa: ASSTTTSLDYGYT

abundance: many
v_gene: TRBV12-3/TRBV12-4
CDR3aa: ASSLAPVLWPQH

abundance: NA
v_gene: TRBV28
CDR3aa: ASSSGTFTDTQY

abundance: many
v_gene: TRBV12-5
CDR3aa: ASGLGTGLGYT

abundance: many
v_gene: TRBV7-3
CDR3aa: ANSLKTGTGYSYEQY

abundance: many
v_gene: TRBV7-6
CDR3aa: ASSLGPRGQGVFYGYT

abundance: many
v_gene: TRBV2
CDR3aa: ANNLPEAGAEQF

abundance: NA
v_gene: TRBV6-2/TRBV6-3
CDR3aa: TSSPAKDTQY

abundance: many
v_gene: TRBV4-3
CDR3aa: ASSQVASGNSYNEQF

abundance: few
v_gene: TRBV6-1
CDR3aa: ASSRDRVFTDTQY

abundance: NA
v_gene: TRBV28
CDR3aa: ASSPRRSGLAGGYEQY

abundance: many
v_gene: TRBV7-2
CDR3aa: ASSLATASGRSYEQY

abundance: many
v_gene: TRBV20-1
CDR3aa: SPSGSSSYEQY

abundance: many
v_gene: TRBV9
CDR3aa: ASSVMDLSSGNTIY